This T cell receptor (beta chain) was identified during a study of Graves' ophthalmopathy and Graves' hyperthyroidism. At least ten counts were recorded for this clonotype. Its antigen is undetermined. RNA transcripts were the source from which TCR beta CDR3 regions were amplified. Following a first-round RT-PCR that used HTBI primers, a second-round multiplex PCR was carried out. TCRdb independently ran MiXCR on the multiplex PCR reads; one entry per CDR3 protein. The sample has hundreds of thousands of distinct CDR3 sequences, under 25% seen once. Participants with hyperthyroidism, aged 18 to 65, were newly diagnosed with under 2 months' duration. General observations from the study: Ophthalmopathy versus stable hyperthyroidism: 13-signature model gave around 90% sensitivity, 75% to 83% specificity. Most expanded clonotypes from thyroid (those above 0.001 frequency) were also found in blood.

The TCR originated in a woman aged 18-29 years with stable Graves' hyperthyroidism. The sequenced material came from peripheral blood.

CDR3 coding DNA: TGTGCCAGCAGACGAGGAAACACTGAAGCTTTCTTT. Translating it yields CASRRGNTEAFF. This sequence joins TRBV6-1 and TRBJ1-1; D remains unclear. The CDR3 has 12 residues. V lost 6 bases and J 2 bases, leaving 7 bases between the germline ends. The germline gives CDR1 MNHNS, CDR2 SASEGT.